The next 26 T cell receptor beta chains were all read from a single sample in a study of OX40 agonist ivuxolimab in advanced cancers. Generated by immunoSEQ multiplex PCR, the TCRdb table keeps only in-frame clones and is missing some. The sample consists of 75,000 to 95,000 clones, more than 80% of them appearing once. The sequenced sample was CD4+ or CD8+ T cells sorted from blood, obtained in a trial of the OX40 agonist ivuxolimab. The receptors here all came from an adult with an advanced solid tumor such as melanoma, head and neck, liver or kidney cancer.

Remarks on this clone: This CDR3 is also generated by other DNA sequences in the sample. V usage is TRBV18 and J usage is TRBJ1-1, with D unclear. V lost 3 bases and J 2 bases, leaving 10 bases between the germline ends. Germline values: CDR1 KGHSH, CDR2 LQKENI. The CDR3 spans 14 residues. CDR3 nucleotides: TGTGCCAGCTCACCCTCCCTCAGAAACACTGAAGCTTTCTTT. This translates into CASSPSLRNTEAFF.

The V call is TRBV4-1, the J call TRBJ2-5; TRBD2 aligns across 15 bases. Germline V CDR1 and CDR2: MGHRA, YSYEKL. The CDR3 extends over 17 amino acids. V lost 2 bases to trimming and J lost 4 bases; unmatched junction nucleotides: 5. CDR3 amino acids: CASSQRRTSGGGETQYF. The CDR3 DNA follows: TGCGCCAGCAGCCAACGACGGACTAGCGGGGGGGGAGAGACCCAGTACTTC.

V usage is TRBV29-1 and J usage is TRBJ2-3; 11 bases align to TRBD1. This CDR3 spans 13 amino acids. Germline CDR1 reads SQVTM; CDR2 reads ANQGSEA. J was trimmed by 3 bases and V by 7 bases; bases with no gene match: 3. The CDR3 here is CSGDRGGTDTQYF. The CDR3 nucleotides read TGCAGCGGGGACAGGGGGGGAACAGATACGCAGTATTTT.

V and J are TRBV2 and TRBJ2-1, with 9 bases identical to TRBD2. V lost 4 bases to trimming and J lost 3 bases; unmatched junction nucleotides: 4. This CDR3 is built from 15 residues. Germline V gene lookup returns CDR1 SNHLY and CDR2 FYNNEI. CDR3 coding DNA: TGTGCCAGCAGTGTCGAGCGGGGGGTCTACAATGAGCAGTTCTTC. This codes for CASSVERGVYNEQFF.

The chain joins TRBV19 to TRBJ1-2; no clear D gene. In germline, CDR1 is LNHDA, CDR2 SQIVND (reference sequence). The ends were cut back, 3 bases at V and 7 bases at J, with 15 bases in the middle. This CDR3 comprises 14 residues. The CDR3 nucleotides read TGTGCCAGTAGTATCCCGGGAGCAAGGTTTGGCTACACCTTC. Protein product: CASSIPGARFGYTF.

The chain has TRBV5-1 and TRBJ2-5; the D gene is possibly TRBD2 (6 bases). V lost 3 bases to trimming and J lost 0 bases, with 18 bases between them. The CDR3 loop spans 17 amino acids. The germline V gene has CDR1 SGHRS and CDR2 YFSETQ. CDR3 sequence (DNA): TGCGCCAGCAGCTCGGAGGGTCGGGCAGACCACCAAGAGACCCAGTACTTC. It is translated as CASSSEGRADHQETQYF. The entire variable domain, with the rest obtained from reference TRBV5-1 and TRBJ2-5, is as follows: KAGVTQTPRYLIKTRGQQVTLSCSPISGHRSVSWYQQTPGQGLQFLFEYFSETQRNKGNFPGRFSGRQFSNSRSEMNVSTLELGDSALYLCASSSEGRADHQETQYFGPGTRLLVL.

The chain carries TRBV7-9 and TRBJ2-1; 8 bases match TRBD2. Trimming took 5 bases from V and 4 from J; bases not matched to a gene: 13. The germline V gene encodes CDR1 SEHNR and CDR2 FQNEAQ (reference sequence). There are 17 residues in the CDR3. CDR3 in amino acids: CASSLPGGAGAYNEQFF. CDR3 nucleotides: TGTGCCAGCAGCCTACCCGGTGGAGCGGGAGCTTACAATGAGCAGTTCTTC.

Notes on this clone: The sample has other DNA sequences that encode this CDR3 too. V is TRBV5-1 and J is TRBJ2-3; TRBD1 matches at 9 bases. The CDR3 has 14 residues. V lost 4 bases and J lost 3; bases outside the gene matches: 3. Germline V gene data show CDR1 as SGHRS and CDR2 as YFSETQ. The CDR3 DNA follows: TGCGCCAGCAGCCCACAGGGGGCAACAGATACGCAGTATTTT. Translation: CASSPQGATDTQYF.

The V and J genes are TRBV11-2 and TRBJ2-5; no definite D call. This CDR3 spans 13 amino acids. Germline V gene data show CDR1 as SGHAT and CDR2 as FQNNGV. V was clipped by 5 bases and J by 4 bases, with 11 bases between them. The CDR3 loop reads CASSRSRTETQYF. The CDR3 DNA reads TGTGCCAGCAGCCGAAGCCGAACAGAGACCCAGTACTTC. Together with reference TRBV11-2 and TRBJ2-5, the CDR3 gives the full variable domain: EAGVAQSPRYKIIEKRQSVAFWCNPISGHATLYWYQQILGQGPKLLIQFQNNGVVDDSQLPKDRFSAERLKGVDSTLKIQPAKLEDSAVYLCASSRSRTETQYFGPGTRLLVL.

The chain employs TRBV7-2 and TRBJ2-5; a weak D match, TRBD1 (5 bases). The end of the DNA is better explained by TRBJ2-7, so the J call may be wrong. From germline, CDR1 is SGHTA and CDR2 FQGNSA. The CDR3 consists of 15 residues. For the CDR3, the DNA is TGTGCCAGCAGCTTAGACAGGAGAATGTCCTACGAGCAGTACTTC. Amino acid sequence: CASSLDRRMSYEQYF.

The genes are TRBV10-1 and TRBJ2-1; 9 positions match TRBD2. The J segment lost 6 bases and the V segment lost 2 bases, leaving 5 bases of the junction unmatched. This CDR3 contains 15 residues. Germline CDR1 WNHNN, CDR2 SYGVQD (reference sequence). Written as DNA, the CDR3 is TGCGCCAGCAGTGAGGGGGGTAGCGGGAGCAATGAGCAGTTCTTC. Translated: CASSEGGSGSNEQFF.

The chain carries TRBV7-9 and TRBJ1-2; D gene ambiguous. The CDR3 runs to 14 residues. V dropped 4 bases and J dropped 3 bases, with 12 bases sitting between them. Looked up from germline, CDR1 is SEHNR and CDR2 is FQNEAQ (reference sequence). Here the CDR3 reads CASSWEGIHYGYTF. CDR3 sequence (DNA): TGTGCCAGCAGCTGGGAAGGGATACACTATGGCTACACCTTC.

As DNA, the CDR3 is TGTGCCATCAGGGAGGACAGGGGGTTTACCTACGAGCAGTACTTC. Translated: CAIREDRGFTYEQYF. The V gene is TRBV10-3, the J gene TRBJ2-7; 10 bases fit TRBD1. This CDR3 comprises 15 residues. The V segment lost 6 bases and the J segment 2 bases; nucleotides outside the gene matches: 7. Germline loops: CDR1 ENHRY, CDR2 SYGVKD.

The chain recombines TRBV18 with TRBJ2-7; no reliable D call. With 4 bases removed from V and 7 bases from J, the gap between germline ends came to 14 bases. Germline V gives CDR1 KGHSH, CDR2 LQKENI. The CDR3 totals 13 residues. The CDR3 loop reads CASSLRPTEEQYF. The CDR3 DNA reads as TGTGCCAGCTCACTCCGCCCTACTGAGGAGCAGTACTTC.

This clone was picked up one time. CDR3 amino acids: CASSLALGQGSYEQYF. Here the CDR3 DNA reads TGCGCCAGCAGCTTGGCCTTGGGACAGGGGTCCTACGAGCAGTACTTC. The chain combines TRBV5-1 with TRBJ2-7; 10 nucleotides align to TRBD1. The V segment lost 0 bases and the J segment 1 base; nucleotides outside the gene matches: 4. This CDR3 is built from 16 residues. The V gene's germline CDR1 is SGHRS and CDR2 YFSETQ. Drawing the rest from reference TRBV5-1 and TRBJ2-7, the complete variable domain is KAGVTQTPRYLIKTRGQQVTLSCSPISGHRSVSWYQQTPGQGLQFLFEYFSETQRNKGNFPGRFSGRQFSNSRSEMNVSTLELGDSALYLCASSLALGQGSYEQYFGPGTRLTVT.

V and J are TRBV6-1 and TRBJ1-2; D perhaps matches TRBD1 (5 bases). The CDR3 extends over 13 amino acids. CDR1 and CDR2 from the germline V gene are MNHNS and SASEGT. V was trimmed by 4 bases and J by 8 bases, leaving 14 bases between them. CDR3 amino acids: CASSASGKGGYTF. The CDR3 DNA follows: TGTGCCAGCAGTGCATCAGGGAAGGGGGGCTACACCTTC.

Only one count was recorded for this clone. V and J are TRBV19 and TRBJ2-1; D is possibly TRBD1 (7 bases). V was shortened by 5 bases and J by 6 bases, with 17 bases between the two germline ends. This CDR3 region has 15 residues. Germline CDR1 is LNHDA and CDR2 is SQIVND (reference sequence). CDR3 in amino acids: CASSRIRGDGNEQFF. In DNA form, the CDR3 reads TGTGCCAGTAGTCGCATCAGGGGGGATGGCAATGAGCAGTTCTTC.

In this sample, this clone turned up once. DNA of the CDR3: TGTGCCAGCACCCTTCGGTTGGAGGGTGGGACGCAGTATTTT. Translation gives CASTLRLEGGTQYF. This rearrangement joins TRBV11-2 to TRBJ2-3; D is possibly TRBD2 (6 bases). There are 14 residues in the CDR3. Trimming removed 7 bases from V and 9 bases from J, with 20 bases in between. CDR1 and CDR2 from the germline V gene are SGHAT and FQNNGV.

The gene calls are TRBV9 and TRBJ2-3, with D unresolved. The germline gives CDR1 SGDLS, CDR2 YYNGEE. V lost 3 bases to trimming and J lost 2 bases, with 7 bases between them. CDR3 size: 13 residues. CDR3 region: CASSAQPTDTQYF. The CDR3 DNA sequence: TGTGCCAGCAGCGCCCAGCCCACAGATACGCAGTATTTT.

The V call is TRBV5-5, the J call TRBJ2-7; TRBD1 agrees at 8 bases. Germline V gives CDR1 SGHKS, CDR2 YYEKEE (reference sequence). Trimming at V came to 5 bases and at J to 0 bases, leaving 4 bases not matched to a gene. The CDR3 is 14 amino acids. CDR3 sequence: CASRRTGSSYEQYF. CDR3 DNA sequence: TGTGCCAGCAGAAGGACAGGGAGCTCCTACGAGCAGTACTTC.

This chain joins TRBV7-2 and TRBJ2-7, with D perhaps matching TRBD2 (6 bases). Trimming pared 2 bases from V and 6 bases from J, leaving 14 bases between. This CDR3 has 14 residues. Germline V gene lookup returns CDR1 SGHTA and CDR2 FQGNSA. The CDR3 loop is CASSLTSWGGEQYF. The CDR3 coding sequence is TGTGCCAGCAGCTTAACCTCGTGGGGAGGCGAGCAGTACTTC.

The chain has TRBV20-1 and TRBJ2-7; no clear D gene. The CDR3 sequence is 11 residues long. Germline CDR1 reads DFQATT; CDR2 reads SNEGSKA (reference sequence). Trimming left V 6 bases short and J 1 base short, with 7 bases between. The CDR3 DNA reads TGCAGTGCAGGCCCTTCCTACGAGCAGTACTTC. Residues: CSAGPSYEQYF.

Here the CDR3 DNA reads TGCGCCAGCAGCTTCGTCCCAGCCGGCGAGCAGTACTTC. Protein sequence: CASSFVPAGEQYF. The gene calls are TRBV5-1 and TRBJ2-5; D call uncertain. TRBJ2-7 matches the DNA end more closely, so the J call is doubtful. The CDR3 contains 13 residues. In germline, CDR1 is SGHRS, CDR2 YFSETQ.

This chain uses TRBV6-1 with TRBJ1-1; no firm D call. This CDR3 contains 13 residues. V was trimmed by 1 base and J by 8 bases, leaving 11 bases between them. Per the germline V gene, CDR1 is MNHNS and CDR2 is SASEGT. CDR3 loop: CASSEGASQEAFF. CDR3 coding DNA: TGTGCCAGCAGTGAAGGGGCCTCCCAGGAAGCTTTCTTT.

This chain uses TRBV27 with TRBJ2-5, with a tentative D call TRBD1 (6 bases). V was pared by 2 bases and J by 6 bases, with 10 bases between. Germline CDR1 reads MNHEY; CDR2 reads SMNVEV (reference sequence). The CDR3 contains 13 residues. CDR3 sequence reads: CASSLLGAKTQYF. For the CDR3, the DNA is TGTGCCAGCAGTTTACTGGGGGCAAAGACCCAGTACTTC.

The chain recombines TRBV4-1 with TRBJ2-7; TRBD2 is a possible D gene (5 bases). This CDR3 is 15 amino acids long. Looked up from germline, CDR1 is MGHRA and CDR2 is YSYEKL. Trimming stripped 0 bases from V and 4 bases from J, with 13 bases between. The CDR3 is CASSQDLTIQYEQYF. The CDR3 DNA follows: TGCGCCAGCAGCCAAGATTTGACTATTCAATACGAGCAGTACTTC.